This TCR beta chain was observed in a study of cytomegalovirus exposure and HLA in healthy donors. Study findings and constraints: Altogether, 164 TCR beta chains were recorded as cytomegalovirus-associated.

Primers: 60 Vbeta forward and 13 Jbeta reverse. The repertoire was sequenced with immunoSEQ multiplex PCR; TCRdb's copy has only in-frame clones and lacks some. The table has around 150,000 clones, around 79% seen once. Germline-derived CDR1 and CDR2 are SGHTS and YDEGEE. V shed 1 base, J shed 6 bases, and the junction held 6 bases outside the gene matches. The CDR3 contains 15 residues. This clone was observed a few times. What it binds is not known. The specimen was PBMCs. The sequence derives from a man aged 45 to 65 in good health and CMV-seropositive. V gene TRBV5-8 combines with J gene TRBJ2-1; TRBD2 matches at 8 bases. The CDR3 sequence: CASSLQAGVSNEQFF. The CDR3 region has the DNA TGTGCCAGCAGCTTGCAAGCGGGAGTATCCAATGAGCAGTTCTTC.